The entry below describes one T cell receptor beta chain. The data are from a study of OX40 agonist ivuxolimab in advanced cancers. In the study overall: Ivuxolimab was administered intravenously to patients at 0.01 to 10 mg/kg every 2 weeks. Hepatocellular carcinoma, melanoma, renal cell or head and neck cancer occurred in dose-escalation patients.

Patients were ineligible given autoimmune disease history or systemic immunosuppression. Produced via immunoSEQ multiplex PCR; TCRdb's table is partial and in-frame only. Counted here are some 99,000 clones, roughly 94% occurring once; the ten biggest clones make up roughly 0.17%. The CDR3 covers 16 residues. The ends lost 2 bases at V and 8 bases at J; junction bases unmatched: 10. Germline V gene data show CDR1 as SGHTA and CDR2 as FQGNSA. The source material was CD4+ or CD8+ T cells sorted from blood, sampled in a trial of the OX40 agonist ivuxolimab. This TCR was sampled from an adult with an advanced solid tumor such as melanoma, head and neck, liver or kidney cancer. V is TRBV7-2 and J is TRBJ1-4; 8 bases map to TRBD1. Written as DNA, the CDR3 is TGTGCCAGCAGCTTATCGGGCCAGGGGGCTCGAGAAAAACTGTTTTTT. Protein product: CASSLSGQGAREKLFF.